Following are 30 T cell receptor beta chains from one sample sequenced in a study of blood T cell repertoires in COVID-19. Using immunoSEQ multiplex PCR, the repertoire was profiled, and TCRdb retains in-frame clones only, with some absent. This sample has about 160,000 clones, with roughly 81% found just once. The sequenced sample was peripheral blood. The receptors derive from a man between 40 and 49 years old with acute or convalescent COVID-19.

The chain combines TRBV13 with TRBJ1-3, with D maybe TRBD1 (6 bases). This CDR3 has 15 amino acids. The ends were cut back, 6 bases at V and 0 bases at J, with 12 bases in the middle. Germline V CDR1 and CDR2: PRHDT, FYEKMQ (reference sequence). The CDR3 here is CASRPQGPSGNTIYF. DNA of the CDR3: TGTGCCAGCAGACCTCAGGGGCCCTCTGGAAACACCATATATTTT. Based on the CDR3 plus reference TRBV13 and TRBJ1-3, the full variable domain is AAGVIQSPRHLIKEKRETATLKCYPIPRHDTVYWYQQGPGQDPQFLISFYEKMQSDKGSIPDRFSAQQFSDYHSELNMSSLELGDSALYFCASRPQGPSGNTIYFGEGSWLTVV.

CDR3 sequence (DNA): TGTGCCAGCAGCGTTACGGGACAGGGTGCCTACGAGCAGTACTTC. This translates into CASSVTGQGAYEQYF. This chain links TRBV7-3 with TRBJ2-7; 9 positions agree with TRBD1. The CDR3 has 15 amino acids. CDR1 SGHTA and CDR2 FQGTGA come from the germline V gene. The trim removed 5 bases at V and 2 bases at J, leaving 7 bases unmatched. Looking up the rest from reference TRBV7-3 and TRBJ2-7 gives the full variable domain: GAGVSQTPSNKVTEKGKYVELRCDPISGHTALYWYRQSLGQGPEFLIYFQGTGAADDSGLPNDRFFAVRPEGSVSTLKIQRTERGDSAVYLCASSVTGQGAYEQYFGPGTRLTVT.

This rearrangement joins TRBV2 to TRBJ2-3; 11 nucleotides agree with TRBD2. The J segment lost 2 bases and the V segment lost 5 bases, leaving 6 bases of the junction unmatched. CDR1 is SNHLY and CDR2 is FYNNEI in the germline V gene. The CDR3 length is 16 residues. The CDR3 nucleotides read TGTGCCAGCAGTCGAGAGACTAGCGGGGTCACAGATACGCAGTATTTT. Its protein product is CASSRETSGVTDTQYF. Variable domain in full (rest from reference TRBV2 and TRBJ2-3): EPEVTQTPSHQVTQMGQEVILRCVPISNHLYFYWYRQILGQKVEFLVSFYNNEISEKSEIFDDQFSVERPDGSNFTLKIRSTKLEDSAMYFCASSRETSGVTDTQYFGPGTRLTVL.

This chain joins TRBV7-2 and TRBJ1-2; D is perhaps TRBD1 (5 bases). This CDR3 comprises 13 residues. Germline CDR1 reads SGHTA; CDR2 reads FQGNSA. The V and J ends lost 6 bases and 4 bases respectively, with 12 bases between them. CDR3 protein: CASSQPGGYGYTF. For the CDR3, the DNA is TGTGCCAGCAGTCAGCCCGGGGGCTATGGCTACACCTTC.

This sequence joins TRBV5-1 and TRBJ2-7; possible D gene TRBD2, 5 bases. Germline V gene data show CDR1 as SGHRS and CDR2 as YFSETQ. Trimming removed 4 bases from V and 6 bases from J, with 14 bases in between. The CDR3 loop spans 13 amino acids. In DNA, the CDR3 is TGCGCCAGCAGCAACGCTTTCCGGGGCGAGCAGTACTTC. Protein product: CASSNAFRGEQYF. Combining the CDR3 with reference TRBV5-1 and TRBJ2-7 gives the whole variable domain KAGVTQTPRYLIKTRGQQVTLSCSPISGHRSVSWYQQTPGQGLQFLFEYFSETQRNKGNFPGRFSGRQFSNSRSEMNVSTLELGDSALYLCASSNAFRGEQYFGPGTRLTVT.

The rearrangement links TRBV29-1 to TRBJ1-1; D not resolved. CDR3 length equals 12 residues. Germline CDR1 reads SQVTM; CDR2 reads ANQGSEA. With 4 bases removed from V and 3 bases from J, the gap between germline ends came to 9 bases. CDR3 nucleotide sequence: TGCAGCGTTGTAAGGGAGGACACTGAAGCTTTCTTT. It is translated as CSVVREDTEAFF.

J is TRBJ2-7 and V is TRBV7-2; 8 positions match TRBD1. The ends lost 1 base at V and 2 bases at J; junction bases unmatched: 1. The CDR3 is 14 residues long. CDR1 is SGHTA and CDR2 is FQGNSA in the germline V gene. The CDR3 reads CASSLVQGAYEQYF. CDR3 sequence (DNA): TGTGCCAGCAGCTTAGTACAGGGGGCCTACGAGCAGTACTTC.

The chain is built from TRBV11-2 and TRBJ2-4, with 7 bases identical to TRBD2. The CDR3 covers 13 residues. Looked up from germline, CDR1 is SGHAT and CDR2 is FQNNGV. Unmatched junction bases numbered 7, after V lost 5 bases and J lost 9 bases. The CDR3 nucleotides read TGTGCCAGCAGCCCTGGACCGGGGGGCATTCAGTACTTC. Amino acids: CASSPGPGGIQYF.

This chain uses TRBV19 with TRBJ2-1, with TRBD2 matching over 7 bases. Trimming at V came to 0 bases and at J to 7 bases, leaving 9 bases not matched to a gene. This CDR3 comprises 16 residues. From germline, CDR1 is LNHDA and CDR2 SQIVND (reference sequence). The CDR3 loop is CASSIEASGVRNEQFF. The DNA for the CDR3 is TGTGCCAGTAGTATAGAGGCCAGCGGGGTGAGAAATGAGCAGTTCTTC.

The rearrangement uses TRBV11-3 and TRBJ1-1; 9 bases line up with TRBD1. This CDR3 has 15 residues. Germline CDR1 is SGHNT and CDR2 is YENEEA. Unmatched junction bases numbered 7, after V lost 5 bases and J lost 3 bases. CDR3 protein: CASSAGTGKDTEAFF. The CDR3 coding sequence is TGTGCCAGCAGCGCCGGGACAGGGAAGGACACTGAAGCTTTCTTT.

The chain recombines TRBV27 with TRBJ2-3, with 14 bases fitting TRBD2. Germline values: CDR1 MNHEY, CDR2 SMNVEV (reference sequence). The CDR3 loop spans 16 amino acids. Trimming cost V 5 bases and J 3 bases; bases outside gene matches: 4. The CDR3 here is CASSIGLAGGTDTQYF. CDR3 sequence (DNA): TGTGCCAGCAGTATCGGACTAGCGGGGGGAACAGATACGCAGTATTTT.

V and J are TRBV6-4 and TRBJ2-5; 11 bases are a match to TRBD2. Germline assignment: CDR1 MRHNA and CDR2 SNTAGT. The V segment lost 4 bases and the J segment 8 bases; nucleotides outside the gene matches: 3. The CDR3 runs to 13 residues. As DNA, the CDR3 is TGTGCCAGCAGTGTGACTAGCGGGGCTACCCAGTACTTC. Residues: CASSVTSGATQYF.

The V gene is TRBV12-2, the J gene TRBJ2-2; the D call in the table, TRBD2, was not verified against the DNA. TRBV12-2 is annotated as a pseudogene. The CDR3 has 21 amino acids. The CDR3 DNA reads TGTGCAAGTCGCTTAGCGGGGACTAGCGGGGGGAAGGACCCGAACACCGGGGAGCTGTTTTTT. This gives the protein CASRLAGTSGGKDPNTGELFF.

The CDR3, as DNA: TGCGCCAGCAGCCGGCTGGGGGAGGACGGGGAGCTGTTTTTT. As protein: CASSRLGEDGELFF. V gene TRBV4-1 combines with J gene TRBJ2-2; possible D gene TRBD2, 6 bases. CDR3 size: 14 residues. V shed 4 bases and J shed 7 bases, with 13 bases lying between them. Germline V gene data show CDR1 as MGHRA and CDR2 as YSYEKL.

The gene calls are TRBV7-3 and TRBJ2-1, with a weak D call TRBD2 (5 bases). Trimming took 5 bases from V and 6 from J, leaving 23 bases between them. The CDR3 length is 17 residues. Germline CDR1 and CDR2: SGHTA and FQGTGA. CDR3 in amino acids: CASSPSPGVGVRNEQFF. The CDR3 DNA follows: TGTGCCAGCAGCCCCTCCCCTGGCGTCGGGGTGCGCAATGAGCAGTTCTTC.

This chain links TRBV7-3 with TRBJ2-3, with TRBD1 as a possible D gene (6 bases). CDR3 size: 15 residues. Trimming removed 2 bases from V and 2 bases from J, with 11 bases in between. Germline V gene data show CDR1 as SGHTA and CDR2 as FQGTGA. The CDR3 coding sequence is TGTGCCAGCAGCTTATCAGGGGTACCCACAGATACGCAGTATTTT. Protein product: CASSLSGVPTDTQYF.

This chain links TRBV15 with TRBJ2-2, with 16 bases matching TRBD2. Germline lookup yields CDR1 LNHNV and CDR2 YYDKDF (reference sequence). With 5 bases clipped from V and 7 bases from J, the junction kept 10 bases outside the gene matches. The CDR3 sequence is 18 residues long. CDR3 loop: CATSWSGLAGGPGGELFF. The CDR3 DNA sequence: TGTGCCACCAGCTGGTCGGGACTAGCGGGGGGGCCTGGCGGGGAGCTGTTTTTT.

The chain joins TRBV7-3 to TRBJ2-3; D may be TRBD2 (6 bases). Trimming left V 5 bases short and J 2 bases short, with 17 bases between. Germline CDR1 SGHTA, CDR2 FQGTGA. This CDR3 comprises 16 residues. The CDR3 region has the DNA TGTGCCAGCAGCGCGGTGGAGGGTAGCTACACAGATACGCAGTATTTT. It codes for CASSAVEGSYTDTQYF. Supplemented by reference TRBV7-3 and TRBJ2-3, the full variable domain reads GAGVSQTPSNKVTEKGKYVELRCDPISGHTALYWYRQSLGQGPEFLIYFQGTGAADDSGLPNDRFFAVRPEGSVSTLKIQRTERGDSAVYLCASSAVEGSYTDTQYFGPGTRLTVL.

V usage is TRBV6-1 and J usage is TRBJ1-6, with 7 nucleotides matching TRBD1. The germline gives CDR1 MNHNS, CDR2 SASEGT. The CDR3 extends over 16 amino acids. The J segment lost 8 bases and the V segment lost 4 bases, leaving 11 bases of the junction unmatched. This CDR3 reads CASSASRQGGYSPLHF. The CDR3 DNA follows: TGTGCCAGCAGTGCCTCCCGACAGGGAGGATATTCACCCCTCCACTTT.

The chain links TRBV7-2 to TRBJ2-2; TRBD1 might be the D (5 bases). Trimming removed 3 bases at V and 6 bases at J, with 11 bases between. Germline V gene lookup returns CDR1 SGHTA and CDR2 FQGNSA. The CDR3 is 14 residues long. CDR3 bases: TGTGCCAGCAGCTTCGCAGGGATCGCCGGGGAGCTGTTTTTT. This codes for CASSFAGIAGELFF.

The rearrangement uses TRBV4-1 and TRBJ2-7; 9 nucleotides match TRBD2. Unmatched junction bases numbered 10, after V lost 1 base and J lost 6 bases. This CDR3 spans 16 amino acids. Germline-derived CDR1 and CDR2 are MGHRA and YSYEKL. The CDR3 loop reads CASSQGGGGGRSEQYF. DNA of the CDR3: TGCGCCAGCAGCCAAGGCGGCGGGGGGGGGAGGAGCGAGCAGTACTTC.

This chain links TRBV7-2 with TRBJ1-5; tentative D call: TRBD1 (5 bases). Germline V CDR1 and CDR2: SGHTA, FQGNSA. The CDR3 consists of 14 residues. Between the trimmed V and J ends, which lost 5 bases and 0 bases, there was a span of 8 bases. CDR3 DNA: TGTGCCAGCAGCCCGCAGGGTAGCAATCAGCCCCAGCATTTT. Residues: CASSPQGSNQPQHF.

This chain uses TRBV9 with TRBJ2-7, with TRBD1 matching 7 bases. Per germline, CDR1 SGDLS and CDR2 YYNGEE. The V gene end was trimmed by 4 bases and the J gene end by 5 bases; junction bases not matched to a gene: 6. This CDR3 comprises 13 residues. The CDR3 DNA is TGTGCCAGCAGCCCTTCGACAGGGAACGAGCAGTACTTC. This sequence encodes CASSPSTGNEQYF.

The rearrangement joins TRBV10-3 to TRBJ2-4; D might be TRBD1 (6 bases). Trimming shortened V by 4 bases and J by 8 bases, and 15 bases separated the two germline ends. The CDR3 is 14 amino acids. Germline CDR1 reads ENHRY; CDR2 reads SYGVKD. CDR3 region: CAISGQGSEDIQYF. In DNA form, the CDR3 reads TGTGCCATCAGTGGCCAGGGGAGTGAGGACATTCAGTACTTC.

J is TRBJ2-1 and V is TRBV15, with D possibly being TRBD2 (6 bases). V was clipped by 3 bases and J by 4 bases, with 13 bases between them. Germline V gene lookup returns CDR1 LNHNV and CDR2 YYDKDF (reference sequence). This CDR3 is built from 15 residues. In nucleotides, the CDR3 is TGTGCCACCAGCAGCGGGCTAGCGCGGTACAATGAGCAGTTCTTC. This translates into CATSSGLARYNEQFF.

This clone was recorded once. J is TRBJ1-1 and V is TRBV11-2; tentatively, D is TRBD1 (6 bases). V lost 5 bases and J 4 bases, leaving 14 bases between the germline ends. The CDR3 covers 14 residues. Germline V CDR1 and CDR2: SGHAT, FQNNGV. CDR3 nucleotides: TGTGCCAGCAGCCTGGGGGGGCGCGGCACTGAAGCTTTCTTT. Its protein product is CASSLGGRGTEAFF.

This clone was found a few times. V gene TRBV29-1 combines with J gene TRBJ1-1, with TRBD1 matching 7 bases. V was pared by 5 bases and J by 5 bases, with 8 bases of the junction left unmatched. This CDR3 comprises 13 residues. The germline gives CDR1 SQVTM, CDR2 ANQGSEA. The CDR3, as DNA: TGCAGCGTTACGGACAGGCTTTTGACTGAAGCTTTCTTT. It is translated as CSVTDRLLTEAFF.

The chain is built from TRBV5-4 and TRBJ2-2, with TRBD2 matching over 7 bases. Losses at the gene ends were 0 bases for V and 1 base for J; bases not matched to a gene: 6. Germline V lookup: CDR1 SGHNT, CDR2 YYREEE (reference sequence). This CDR3 region has 17 residues. The CDR3 reads CASSLAHWGGNTGELFF. The CDR3 region has the DNA TGTGCCAGCAGCTTGGCCCATTGGGGGGGGAACACCGGGGAGCTGTTTTTT.

The V and J genes are TRBV7-2 and TRBJ1-3; D call uncertain. Per germline, CDR1 SGHTA and CDR2 FQGNSA. V was shortened by 2 bases and J by 2 bases, with 7 bases between the two germline ends. The CDR3 length is 14 residues. The CDR3 coding sequence is TGTGCCAGCAGCTTAAATGGCCCTGGAAACACCATATATTTT. This gives the protein CASSLNGPGNTIYF.

This chain connects TRBV5-4 to TRBJ2-1; weak D call: TRBD2 (6 bases). Looked up from germline, CDR1 is SGHNT and CDR2 is YYREEE (reference sequence). Trimming took off 4 bases at V and 9 bases at J, with 14 bases between the two ends. The CDR3 extends over 13 amino acids. The CDR3, as DNA: TGTGCCAGCAGCCGCCCGGAGGGCGGTGAGCAGTTCTTC. Protein: CASSRPEGGEQFF.